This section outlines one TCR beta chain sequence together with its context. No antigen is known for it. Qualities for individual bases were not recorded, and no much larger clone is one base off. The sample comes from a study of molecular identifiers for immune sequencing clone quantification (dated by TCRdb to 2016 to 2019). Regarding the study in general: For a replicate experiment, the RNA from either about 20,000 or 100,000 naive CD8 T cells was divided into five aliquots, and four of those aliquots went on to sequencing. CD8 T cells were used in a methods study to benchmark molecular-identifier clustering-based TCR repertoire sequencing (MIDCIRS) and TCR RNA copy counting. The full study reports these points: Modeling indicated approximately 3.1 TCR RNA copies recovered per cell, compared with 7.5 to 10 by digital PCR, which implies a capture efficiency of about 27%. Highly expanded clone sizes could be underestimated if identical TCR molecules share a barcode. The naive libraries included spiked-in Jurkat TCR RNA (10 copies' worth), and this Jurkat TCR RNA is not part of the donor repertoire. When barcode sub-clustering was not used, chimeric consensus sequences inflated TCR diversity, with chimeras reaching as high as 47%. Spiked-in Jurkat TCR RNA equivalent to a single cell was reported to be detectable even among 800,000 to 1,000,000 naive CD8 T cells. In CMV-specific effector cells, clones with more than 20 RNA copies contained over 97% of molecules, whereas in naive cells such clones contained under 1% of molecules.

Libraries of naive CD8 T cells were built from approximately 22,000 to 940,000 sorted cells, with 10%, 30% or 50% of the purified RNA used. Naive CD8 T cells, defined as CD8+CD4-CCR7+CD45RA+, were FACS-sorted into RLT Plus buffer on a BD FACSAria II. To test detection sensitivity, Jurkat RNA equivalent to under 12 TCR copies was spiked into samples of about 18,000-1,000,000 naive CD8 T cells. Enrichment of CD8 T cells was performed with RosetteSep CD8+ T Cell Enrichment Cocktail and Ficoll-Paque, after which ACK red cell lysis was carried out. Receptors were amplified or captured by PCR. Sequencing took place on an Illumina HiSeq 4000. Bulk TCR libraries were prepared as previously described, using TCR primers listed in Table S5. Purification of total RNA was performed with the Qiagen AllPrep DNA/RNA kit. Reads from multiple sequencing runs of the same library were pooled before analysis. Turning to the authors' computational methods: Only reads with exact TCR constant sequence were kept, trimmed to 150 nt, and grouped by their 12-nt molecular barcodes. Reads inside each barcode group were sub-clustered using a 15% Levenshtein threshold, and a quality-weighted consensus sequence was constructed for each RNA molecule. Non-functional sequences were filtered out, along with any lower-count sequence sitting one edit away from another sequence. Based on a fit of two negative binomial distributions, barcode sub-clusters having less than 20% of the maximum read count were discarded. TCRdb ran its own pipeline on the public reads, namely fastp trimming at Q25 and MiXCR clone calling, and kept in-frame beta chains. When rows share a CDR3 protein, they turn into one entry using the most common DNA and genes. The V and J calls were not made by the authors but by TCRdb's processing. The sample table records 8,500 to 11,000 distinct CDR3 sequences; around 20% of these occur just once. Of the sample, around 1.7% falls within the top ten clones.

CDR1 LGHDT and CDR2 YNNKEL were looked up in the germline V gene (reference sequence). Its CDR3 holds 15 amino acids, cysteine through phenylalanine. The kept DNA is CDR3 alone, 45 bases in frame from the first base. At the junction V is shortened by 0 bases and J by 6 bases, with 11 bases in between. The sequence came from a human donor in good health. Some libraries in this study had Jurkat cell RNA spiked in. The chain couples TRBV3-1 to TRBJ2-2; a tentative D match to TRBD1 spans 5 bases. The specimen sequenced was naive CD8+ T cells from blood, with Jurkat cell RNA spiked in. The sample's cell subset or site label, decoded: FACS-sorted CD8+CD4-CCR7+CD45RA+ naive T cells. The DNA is TGTGCCAGCAGCCAAGAGATCGACAGCGCCGGGGAGCTGTTTTTT. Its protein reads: CASSQEIDSAGELFF.